This T cell receptor (beta chain) derives from a study of Ad26.COV2.S vaccination and SARS-CoV-2 variants. Some clones are missing from TCRdb's copy, which holds only in-frame ones; the method was immunoSEQ multiplex PCR. The table has hundreds of thousands of clones, more than 70% seen once. Specified treatment: 19 received Ad26.COV2.S at low or high dose, single or two shots; about 5 received placebo; per-sample allocation not given. Vaccine and placebo recipients were sampled on day 63 after the first injection. The study used a vaccine consisting of an Ad26 vector that expressed Wuhan-strain SARS-CoV-2 spike. There are 16 residues in the CDR3. Per germline, CDR1 LGHDT and CDR2 YNNKEL (reference sequence). Trimming cost V 1 base and J 4 bases, with 11 bases left between them. This clone showed up just once.

Specimen: peripheral blood, collected in a trial of Ad26.COV2.S vaccine versus placebo. This TCR derives from a person aged 18 to 65 who received the Ad26.COV2.S COVID-19 vaccine or a placebo. The gene calls are TRBV3-1 (or the pseudogene TRBV3-2) and TRBJ1-6; D may be TRBD1 (5 bases). DNA for the CDR3: TGTGCCAGCAGCCAAGGTCGGGGGATGTATAATTCACCCCTCCACTTT. It encodes CASSQGRGMYNSPLHF.